This record concerns one T cell receptor (beta chain) sequence. Its antigen is unidentified. The primer mix had 60 Vbeta and 13 Jbeta primers. In the authors' methods: The authors later counted around 80 million unique TCR beta chains, some 10 million of them shared. Sequenced by immunoSEQ multiplex PCR; TCRdb stores in-frame clones only, minus some. V and J calls and clone size follow that table, whereas D and trimming were derived from the DNA. This listing includes approximately 47,000 clones. This sample was included in a study of cytomegalovirus exposure and HLA in healthy donors. Overall study findings and caveats: Later analysis found that TCR beta chains associated with HLA were more clonally expanded than other, equally common chains. Researchers left out some V segments, among them TRBV6-2 and TRBV6-3, as indistinguishable.

The CDR3 covers 16 residues. CDR1 GTSNPN and CDR2 SVGIG come from the germline V gene (reference sequence). V lost 1 base, J lost 5 bases, and 13 bases stayed unmatched. This TCR was sampled from a male donor in good health and CMV-seronegative. This rearrangement joins TRBV30 to TRBJ1-2; 7 bases line up with TRBD1. Source material: PBMCs. CDR3 protein: CAWSGDDRVDIYGYTF. The CDR3 nucleotides are TGTGCCTGGAGTGGGGACGACAGGGTGGACATTTATGGCTACACCTTC.